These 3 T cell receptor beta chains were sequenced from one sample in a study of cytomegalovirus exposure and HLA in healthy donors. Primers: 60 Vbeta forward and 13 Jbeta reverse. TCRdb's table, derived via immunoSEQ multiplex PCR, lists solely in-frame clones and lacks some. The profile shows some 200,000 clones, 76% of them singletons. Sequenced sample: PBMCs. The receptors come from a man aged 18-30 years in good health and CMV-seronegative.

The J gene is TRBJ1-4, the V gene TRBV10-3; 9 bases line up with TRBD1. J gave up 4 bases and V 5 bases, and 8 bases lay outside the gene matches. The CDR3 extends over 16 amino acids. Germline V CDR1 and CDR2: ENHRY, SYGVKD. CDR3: CAISPGQGGYNEKLFF. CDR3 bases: TGTGCCATCAGTCCGGGACAGGGAGGATATAATGAAAAACTGTTTTTT.

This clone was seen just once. CDR3 DNA sequence: TGTGCCAGCAGCCCCCAAGGAGCGCCCCTCCCGTACGAGCAGTACTTC. It specifies CASSPQGAPLPYEQYF. The rearrangement joins TRBV7-9 to TRBJ2-7, with D hard to call. Trimming left V 5 bases short and J 4 bases short, with 21 bases between. Germline loops: CDR1 SEHNR, CDR2 FQNEAQ (reference sequence). This CDR3 has 16 amino acids.

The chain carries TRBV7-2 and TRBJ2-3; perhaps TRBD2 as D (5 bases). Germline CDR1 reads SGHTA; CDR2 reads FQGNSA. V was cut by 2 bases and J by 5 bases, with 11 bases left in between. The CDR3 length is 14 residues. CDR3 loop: CASSLLAAGDTQYF. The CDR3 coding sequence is TGTGCCAGCAGCTTATTAGCTGCGGGAGATACGCAGTATTTT.